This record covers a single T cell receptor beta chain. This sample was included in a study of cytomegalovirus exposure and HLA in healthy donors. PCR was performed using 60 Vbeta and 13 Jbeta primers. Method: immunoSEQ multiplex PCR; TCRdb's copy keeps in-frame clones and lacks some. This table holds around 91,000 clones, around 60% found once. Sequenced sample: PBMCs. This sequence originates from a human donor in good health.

The CDR3 spells CASSLAFKTGEDQPQHF. In DNA, the CDR3 is TGTGCCAGCAGCTTGGCCTTTAAGACAGGGGAGGATCAGCCCCAGCATTTT. The chain employs TRBV7-8 and TRBJ1-5; the match to TRBD1 covers 8 bases. Trimming took 3 bases from V and 5 from J; bases not matched to a gene: 12. Germline-derived CDR1 and CDR2 are SGHVS and FQNEAQ. This CDR3 spans 17 amino acids.